Listed below are T cell receptor beta chains from one sample, sequenced in a study of human T cells and chemical hapten exposure. TCRdb re-analysed the RACE reads in MiXCR, keeping a single row per CDR3 protein. This table has tens of thousands of distinct CDR3 sequences, 8.6% appearing once. Sequencing was done on a sample of whole blood. All receptors come from a male donor in good health. Some clones in this sample may be carry-over from other donors' samples. CDR3s include the opening cysteine and the closing phenylalanine or tryptophan. A D gene is named only where the DNA matches it firmly. Where a row states a size, it is once, few, many or the class of an expanded clone; other rows omit it.

j_gene,v_gene,abundance,d_gene,len,CDR3nt,CDR3aa
TRBJ1-5,TRBV6-2/TRBV6-3,few,TRBD1,17,TGTGCCAGCAGTTACTCGACAGGGCGTTCGTCCAATCAGCCCCAGCATTTT,CASSYSTGRSSNQPQHF
TRBJ2-1,TRBV7-9,few,-,14,TGTGCCAGCAGCTTAGTTAGTCCCCAGGGTGAGCAGTTCTTC,CASSLVSPQGEQFF
TRBJ2-6,TRBV20-1,many,-,15,TGCAGTGCTAGAGACGGCAAGGCTGGGGCCAACGTCCTGACTTTC,CSARDGKAGANVLTF
TRBJ1-5,TRBV12-3/TRBV12-4,few,-,12,TGTGCCAGCAGGATACTGGGTCAGCCCCAGCATTTT,CASRILGQPQHF
TRBJ2-7,TRBV20-1,many,TRBD1,13,TGCAGTGCCGGGACAGGGGGCAGGTACGAGCAGTACTTC,CSAGTGGRYEQYF
TRBJ1-2,TRBV6-5,-,TRBD1,14,TGTGCCAGCACCCAGGACAGGGCGTTCTATGGCTACACCTTC,CASTQDRAFYGYTF
TRBJ1-5,TRBV5-5,many,-,15,TGTGCCAGCAGCCGGCTGGCCGAAGGAACTCAGCCCCAGCATTTT,CASSRLAEGTQPQHF
TRBJ1-1,TRBV6-5,-,TRBD1,17,TGTGCCAGCAGCACCATGGGACAGGGGTCAATGAACACTGAAGCTTTCTTT,CASSTMGQGSMNTEAFF
TRBJ2-5,TRBV20-1,few,TRBD1,15,TGCAGTGCTTTTATGGTACAGGGGAGTGGGGAGACCCAGTACTTC,CSAFMVQGSGETQYF
TRBJ2-7,TRBV7-2,few,TRBD1,15,TGTGCCAGCAGCTCAGTCCCAGGGGGCAGCTACGAGCAGTACTTC,CASSSVPGGSYEQYF
TRBJ1-3,TRBV10-3,-,-,15,TGTGCCATCAGTGAGGCGACAGTAAGAGGAAACACCATATATTTT,CAISEATVRGNTIYF
TRBJ1-4,TRBV3-1,-,-,15,TGTGCCAGCAGCCAAGCCCGGGGGACTAATGAAAAACTGTTTTTT,CASSQARGTNEKLFF
TRBJ2-1,TRBV12-3/TRBV12-4,many,TRBD2,19,TGTGCCAGCAGTTCCCTGACTAGCGGGGGGGTGCACTCCTACAATGAGCAGTTCTTC,CASSSLTSGGVHSYNEQFF
TRBJ1-1,TRBV9,many,TRBD1,14,TGTGCCAGCAGCGTTTCAGGGGGGAGGACTGAAGCTTTCTTT,CASSVSGGRTEAFF
TRBJ1-3,TRBV20-1,-,-,12,TGCAGTGCACGGACAGTTGGAAACACCATATATTTT,CSARTVGNTIYF
TRBJ2-7,TRBV20-1,few,TRBD2,13,TGCAGTGCTCTCGTAGCGGGAGACTACGAGCAGTACTTC,CSALVAGDYEQYF
TRBJ2-1,TRBV2,-,-,15,TGTGCCAGCAGAGAATTGGGGACGATGGGCAATGAGCAGTTCTTC,CASRELGTMGNEQFF
TRBJ1-2,TRBV5-1,-,-,12,TGCGCCAGCAGCTTAGACAGGAATGGCTACACCTTC,CASSLDRNGYTF
TRBJ1-2,TRBV29-1,-,TRBD1,14,TGCAGCACGGGACAGGGATCCCCTTGGTATGGCTACACCTTC,CSTGQGSPWYGYTF
TRBJ2-7,TRBV4-1,few,-,16,TGCGCCAGCAGCCAAGTGGTTAGCGTGCCCCCCTACGAGCAGTACTTC,CASSQVVSVPPYEQYF
TRBJ2-5,TRBV6-2/TRBV6-3,few,-,15,TGTGCCAGCAGTTACACCGGCAGGGTCCAAGAGACCCAGTACTTC,CASSYTGRVQETQYF
TRBJ2-3,TRBV28,-,-,14,TGTGCCAGCAGTTTAAACCCGTCATTGGGTACGCAGTATTTT,CASSLNPSLGTQYF
TRBJ2-5,TRBV27,few,TRBD2,17,TGTGCCAGCAGTCAAAGGCGGACTAGCGGGAGTCGGGAGACCCAGTACTTC,CASSQRRTSGSRETQYF
TRBJ2-3,TRBV5-1,many,-,15,TGCGCCAGCAGCTCGACAGGTGCTAGCACAGATACGCAGTATTTT,CASSSTGASTDTQYF
TRBJ2-1,TRBV3-1,-,TRBD2,18,TGTGCCAGCAGCCAGGCCTCTCCCGCGGGGGTCTCCTACAATGAGCAGTTCTTC,CASSQASPAGVSYNEQFF